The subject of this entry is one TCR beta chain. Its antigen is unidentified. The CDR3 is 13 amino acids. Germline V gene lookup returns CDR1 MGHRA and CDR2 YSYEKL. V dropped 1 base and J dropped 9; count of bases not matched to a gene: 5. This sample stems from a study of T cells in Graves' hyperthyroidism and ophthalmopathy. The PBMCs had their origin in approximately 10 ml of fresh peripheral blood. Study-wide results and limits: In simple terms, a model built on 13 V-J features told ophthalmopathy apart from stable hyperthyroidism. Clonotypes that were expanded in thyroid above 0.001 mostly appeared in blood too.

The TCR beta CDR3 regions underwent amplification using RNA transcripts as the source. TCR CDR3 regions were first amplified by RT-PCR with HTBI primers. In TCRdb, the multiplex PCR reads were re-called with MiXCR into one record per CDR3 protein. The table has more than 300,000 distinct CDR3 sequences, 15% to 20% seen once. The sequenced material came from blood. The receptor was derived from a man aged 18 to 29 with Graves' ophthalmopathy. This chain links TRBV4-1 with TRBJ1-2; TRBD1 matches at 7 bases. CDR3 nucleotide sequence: TGCGCCAGCAGCCAAGGTGACAGGGCTAGCTACACCTTC. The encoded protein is CASSQGDRASYTF.